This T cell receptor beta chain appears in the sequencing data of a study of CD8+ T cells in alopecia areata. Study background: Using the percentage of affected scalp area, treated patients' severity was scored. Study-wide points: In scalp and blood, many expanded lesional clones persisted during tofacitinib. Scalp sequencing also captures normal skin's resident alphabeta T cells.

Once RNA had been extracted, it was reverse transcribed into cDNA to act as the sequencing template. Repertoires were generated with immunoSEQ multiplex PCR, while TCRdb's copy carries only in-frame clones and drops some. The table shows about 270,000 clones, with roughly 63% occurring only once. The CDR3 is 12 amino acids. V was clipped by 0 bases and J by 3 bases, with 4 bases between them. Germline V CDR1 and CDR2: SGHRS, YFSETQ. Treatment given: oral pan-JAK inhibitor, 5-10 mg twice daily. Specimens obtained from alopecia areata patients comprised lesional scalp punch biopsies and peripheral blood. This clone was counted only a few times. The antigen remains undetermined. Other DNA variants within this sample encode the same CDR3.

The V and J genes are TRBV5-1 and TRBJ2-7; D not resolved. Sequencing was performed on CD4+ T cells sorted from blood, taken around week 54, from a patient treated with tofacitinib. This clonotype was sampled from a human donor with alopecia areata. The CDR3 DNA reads TGCGCCAGCAGCTTGGGCGGCTACGAGCAGTACTTC. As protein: CASSLGGYEQYF.